This TCR beta chain was profiled in a study of T cell changes during pregnancy in multiple sclerosis. V shed 4 bases and J shed 3 bases, with 7 bases lying between them. Germline assignment: CDR1 SNHLY and CDR2 FYNNEI. CDR3 length: 14 residues. Libraries were prepared by immunoSEQ multiplex PCR; TCRdb keeps only in-frame clonotypes and omits some of them. The sample has 40,000 to 50,000 clones, 80% to 90% seen once. The source material was CD4+ T cells from peripheral blood mononuclear cells, sampled in the first trimester of pregnancy. The V gene is TRBV2, the J gene TRBJ2-6; D is possibly TRBD2 (6 bases). This TCR derives from a female donor with multiple sclerosis, enrolled in a pregnancy study. For the CDR3, the DNA is TGTGCCAGCAGTGGGGGAGGTGGGGCCAACGTCCTGACTTTC. Residues: CASSGGGGANVLTF.